This TCR beta chain appears in the sequencing data of a study of blood T cell repertoires in COVID-19. TCRdb keeps only in-frame clones here, not all; method: immunoSEQ multiplex PCR. Of a few hundred thousand clones listed, 85% were seen once; the top ten hold roughly 3.7%. Germline V gene lookup returns CDR1 SGHNT and CDR2 YYREEE (reference sequence). With V trimmed by 4 bases and J by 4 bases, 0 bases remained unmatched. There are 12 residues in the CDR3. The gene calls are TRBV5-4 and TRBJ1-2; the match to TRBD1 covers 8 bases. The clonotype was recovered from a woman between 18 and 29 years old with acute or convalescent COVID-19. Sequencing was done on a sample of peripheral blood. CDR3 DNA sequence: TGTGCCAGCAGCGACAGGGGCTATGGCTACACCTTC. Residues: CASSDRGYGYTF.